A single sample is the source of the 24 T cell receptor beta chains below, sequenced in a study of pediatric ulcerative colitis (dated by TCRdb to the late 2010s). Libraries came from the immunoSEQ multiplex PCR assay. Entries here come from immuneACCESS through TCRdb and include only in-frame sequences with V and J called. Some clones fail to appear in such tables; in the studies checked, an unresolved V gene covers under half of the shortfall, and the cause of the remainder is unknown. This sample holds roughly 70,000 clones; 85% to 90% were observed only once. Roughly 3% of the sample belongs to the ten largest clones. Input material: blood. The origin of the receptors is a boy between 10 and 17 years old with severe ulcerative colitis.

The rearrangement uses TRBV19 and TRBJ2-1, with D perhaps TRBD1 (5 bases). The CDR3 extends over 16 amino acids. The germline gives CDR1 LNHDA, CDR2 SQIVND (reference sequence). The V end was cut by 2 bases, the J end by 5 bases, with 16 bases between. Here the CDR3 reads CASSISVWGSDNEQFF. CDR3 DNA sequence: TGTGCCAGTAGTATATCGGTTTGGGGCAGTGACAATGAGCAGTTCTTC.

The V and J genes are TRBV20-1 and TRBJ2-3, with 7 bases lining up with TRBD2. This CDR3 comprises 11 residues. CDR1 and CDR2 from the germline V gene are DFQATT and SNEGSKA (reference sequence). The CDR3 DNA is TGCAGCGTACTAGCGAGAGATACGCAGTATTTT. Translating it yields CSVLARDTQYF.

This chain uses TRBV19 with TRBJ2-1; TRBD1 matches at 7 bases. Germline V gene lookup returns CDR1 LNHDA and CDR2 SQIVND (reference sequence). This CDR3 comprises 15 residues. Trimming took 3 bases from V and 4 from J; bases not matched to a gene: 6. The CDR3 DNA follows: TGTGCCAGTAGTATGGCGGCAGGGGGTTACAATGAGCAGTTCTTC. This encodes CASSMAAGGYNEQFF.

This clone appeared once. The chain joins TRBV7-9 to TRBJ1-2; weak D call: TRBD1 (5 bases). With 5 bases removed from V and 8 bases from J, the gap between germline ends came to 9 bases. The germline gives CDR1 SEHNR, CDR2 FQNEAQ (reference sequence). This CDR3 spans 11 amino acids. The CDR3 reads CASSPTGGYTF. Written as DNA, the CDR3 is TGTGCCAGCAGCCCCACAGGAGGCTACACCTTC.

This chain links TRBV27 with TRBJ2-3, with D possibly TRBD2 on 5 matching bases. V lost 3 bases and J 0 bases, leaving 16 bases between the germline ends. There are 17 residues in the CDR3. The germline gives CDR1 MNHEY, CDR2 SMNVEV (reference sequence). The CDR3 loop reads CASSFKWARTSTDTQYF. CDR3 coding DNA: TGTGCCAGCAGTTTTAAATGGGCTAGGACTAGCACAGATACGCAGTATTTT.

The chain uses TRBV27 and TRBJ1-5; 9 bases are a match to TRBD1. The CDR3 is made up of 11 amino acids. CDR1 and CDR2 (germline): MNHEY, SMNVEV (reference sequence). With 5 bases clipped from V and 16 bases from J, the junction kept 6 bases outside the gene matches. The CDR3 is CASSMGQGLHF. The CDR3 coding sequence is TGTGCCAGCAGTATGGGACAGGGTCTTCATTTT.

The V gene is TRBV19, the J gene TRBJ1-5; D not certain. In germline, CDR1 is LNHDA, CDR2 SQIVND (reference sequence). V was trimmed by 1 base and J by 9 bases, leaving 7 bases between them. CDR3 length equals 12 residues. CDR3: CASSIGSGPQHF. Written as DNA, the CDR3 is TGTGCCAGTAGTATAGGCTCAGGGCCCCAGCATTTT.

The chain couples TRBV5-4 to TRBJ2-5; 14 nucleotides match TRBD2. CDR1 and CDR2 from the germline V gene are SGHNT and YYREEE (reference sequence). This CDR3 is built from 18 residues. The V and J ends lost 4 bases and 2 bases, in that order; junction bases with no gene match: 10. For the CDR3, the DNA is TGTGCCAGCAGCCCCGGGACTAGCGGGAGTCCGGGACAAGAGACCCAGTACTTC. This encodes CASSPGTSGSPGQETQYF.

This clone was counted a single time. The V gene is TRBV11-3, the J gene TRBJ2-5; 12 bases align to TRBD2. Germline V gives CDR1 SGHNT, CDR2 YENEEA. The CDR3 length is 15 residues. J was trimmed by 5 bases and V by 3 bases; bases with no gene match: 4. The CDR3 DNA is TGTGCCAGCAGCTTGCGGACTAGCGGGATCGAGACCCAGTACTTC. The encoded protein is CASSLRTSGIETQYF.

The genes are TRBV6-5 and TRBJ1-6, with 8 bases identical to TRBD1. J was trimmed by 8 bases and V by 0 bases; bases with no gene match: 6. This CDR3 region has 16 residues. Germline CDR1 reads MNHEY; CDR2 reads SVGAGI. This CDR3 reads CASSYSTGARDSPLHF. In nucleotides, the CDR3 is TGTGCCAGCAGTTACTCGACAGGGGCGAGGGATTCACCCCTCCACTTT.

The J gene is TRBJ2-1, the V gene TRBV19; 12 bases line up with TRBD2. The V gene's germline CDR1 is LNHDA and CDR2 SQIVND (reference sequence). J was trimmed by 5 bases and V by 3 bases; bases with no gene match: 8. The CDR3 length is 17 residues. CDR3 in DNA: TGTGCCAGTAGTATTTTGCTAGCGGGAGGGTTAAACAATGAGCAGTTCTTC. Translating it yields CASSILLAGGLNNEQFF.

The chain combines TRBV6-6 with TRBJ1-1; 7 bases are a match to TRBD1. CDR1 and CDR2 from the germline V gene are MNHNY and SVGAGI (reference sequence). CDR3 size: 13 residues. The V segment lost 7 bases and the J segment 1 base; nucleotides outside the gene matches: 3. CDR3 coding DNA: TGTGCCAGCACCCGGGACAGGAACACTGAAGCTTTCTTT. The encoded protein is CASTRDRNTEAFF.

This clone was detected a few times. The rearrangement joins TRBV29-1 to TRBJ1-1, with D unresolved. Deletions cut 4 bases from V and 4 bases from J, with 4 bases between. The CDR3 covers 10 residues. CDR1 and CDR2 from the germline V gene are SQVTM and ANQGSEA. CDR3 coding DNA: TGCAGCGTTGGGGCCACTGAAGCTTTCTTT. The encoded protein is CSVGATEAFF. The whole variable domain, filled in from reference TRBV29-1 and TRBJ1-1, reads SAVISQKPSRDICQRGTSLTIQCQVDSQVTMMFWYRQQPGQSLTLIATANQGSEATYESGFVIDKFPISRPNLTFSTLTVSNMSPEDSSIYLCSVGATEAFFGQGTRLTVV.

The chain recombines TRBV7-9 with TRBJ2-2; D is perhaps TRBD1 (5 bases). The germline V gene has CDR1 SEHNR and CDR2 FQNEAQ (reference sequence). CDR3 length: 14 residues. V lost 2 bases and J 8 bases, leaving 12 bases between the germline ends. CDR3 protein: CASSLRQRPGELFF. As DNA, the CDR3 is TGTGCCAGCAGCTTAAGACAGCGCCCGGGGGAGCTGTTTTTT.

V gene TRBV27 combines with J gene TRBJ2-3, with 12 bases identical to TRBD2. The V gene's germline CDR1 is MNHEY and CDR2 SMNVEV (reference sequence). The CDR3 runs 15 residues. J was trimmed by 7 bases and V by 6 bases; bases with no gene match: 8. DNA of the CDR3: TGTGCCAGCAGCTTAGGGCTAGCGGGAGGGTATACGCAGTATTTT. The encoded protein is CASSLGLAGGYTQYF.

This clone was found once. CDR3 region: CASSEAPGGRGHWDTQYF. CDR3 coding DNA: TGTGCCAGCAGTGAAGCGCCGGGGGGCAGGGGGCATTGGGATACGCAGTATTTT. The chain has TRBV6-1 and TRBJ2-3; possibly TRBD1 for D (8 bases). There are 18 residues in the CDR3. Looked up from germline, CDR1 is MNHNS and CDR2 is SASEGT. The germline V and J ends were trimmed by 0 bases and 6 bases, with 22 bases remaining between them.

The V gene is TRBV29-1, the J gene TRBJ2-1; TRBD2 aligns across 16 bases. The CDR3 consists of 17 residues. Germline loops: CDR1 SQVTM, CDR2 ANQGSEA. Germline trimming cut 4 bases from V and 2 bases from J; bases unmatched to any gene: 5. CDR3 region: CSVVGTSGRAAYNEQFF. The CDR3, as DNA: TGCAGCGTTGTTGGGACTAGCGGGAGGGCAGCCTACAATGAGCAGTTCTTC.

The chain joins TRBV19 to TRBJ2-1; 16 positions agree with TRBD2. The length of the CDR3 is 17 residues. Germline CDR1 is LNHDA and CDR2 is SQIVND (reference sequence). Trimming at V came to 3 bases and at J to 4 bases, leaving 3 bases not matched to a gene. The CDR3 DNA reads TGTGCCAGTAGTATCTTGGGACTAGCGGGAGGGTACAATGAGCAGTTCTTC. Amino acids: CASSILGLAGGYNEQFF.

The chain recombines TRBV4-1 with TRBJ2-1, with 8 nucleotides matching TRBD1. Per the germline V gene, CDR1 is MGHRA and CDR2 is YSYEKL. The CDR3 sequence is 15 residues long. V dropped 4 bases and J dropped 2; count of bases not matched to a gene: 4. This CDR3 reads CASSRGTGTYNEQFF. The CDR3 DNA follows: TGCGCCAGCAGCCGCGGGACAGGAACCTACAATGAGCAGTTCTTC.

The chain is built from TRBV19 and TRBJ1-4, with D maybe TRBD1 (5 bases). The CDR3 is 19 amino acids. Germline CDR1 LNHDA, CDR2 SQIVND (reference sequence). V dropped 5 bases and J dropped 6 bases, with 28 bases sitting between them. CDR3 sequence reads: CASSRQWLVGTPGDEKLFF. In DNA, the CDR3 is TGTGCCAGTAGTCGGCAGTGGCTAGTAGGCACACCGGGGGATGAAAAACTGTTTTTT.

The CDR3 DNA reads as TGTGCCAGCAGCCGCGCGACAGGGGGCACTGAAGCTTTCTTT. Amino acids: CASSRATGGTEAFF. The V and J genes are TRBV27 and TRBJ1-1, with 9 nucleotides matching TRBD1. The V segment lost 6 bases and the J segment 4 bases; nucleotides outside the gene matches: 6. This CDR3 has 14 residues. In germline, CDR1 is MNHEY, CDR2 SMNVEV (reference sequence).

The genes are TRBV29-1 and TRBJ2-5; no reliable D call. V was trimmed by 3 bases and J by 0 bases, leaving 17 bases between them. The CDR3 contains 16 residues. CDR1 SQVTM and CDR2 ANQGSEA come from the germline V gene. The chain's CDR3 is CSVDVFGQTYQETQYF. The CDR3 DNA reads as TGCAGCGTTGATGTATTCGGTCAGACCTACCAAGAGACCCAGTACTTC.

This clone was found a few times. The CDR3 nucleotides read TGTGCCAGCAGCCCCGGGATCGGACGGGGCACTGAAGCTTTCTTT. This codes for CASSPGIGRGTEAFF. J is TRBJ1-1 and V is TRBV11-2; D call uncertain. Germline V lookup: CDR1 SGHAT, CDR2 FQNNGV. CDR3 size: 15 residues. Trimming shortened V by 5 bases and J by 4 bases, and 17 bases separated the two germline ends.

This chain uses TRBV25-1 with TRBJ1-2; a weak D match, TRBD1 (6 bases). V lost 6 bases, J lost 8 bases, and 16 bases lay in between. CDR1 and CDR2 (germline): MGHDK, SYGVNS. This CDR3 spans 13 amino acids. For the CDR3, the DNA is TGTGCCAGCAGCCAACAGGGAATGTGGGGCTACACCTTC. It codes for CASSQQGMWGYTF.